Reported below is one TCR beta chain. Authors' methods: It was from reference gene primer amplification that nucleated cell counts were estimated. Repertoires were generated with immunoSEQ multiplex PCR, while TCRdb's copy carries only in-frame clones and drops some. From that table come the V and J calls and clone size; the DNA was used to work out D and trimming. The sample consists of a few hundred thousand clones, roughly 89% of them appearing once. CDR1 is MDHEN and CDR2 is SYDVKM in the germline V gene. V was clipped by 5 bases and J by 5 bases; unmatched bases: 11. The CDR3 runs to 16 residues. This record belongs to a study of blood T cell repertoires in COVID-19. Across the whole study: COVID-19 samples collected from the United States, Italy and Spain covered acute and convalescent phases. From T cells, B-cell-depleted T cells, or PBMCs came the material, which was cDNA or gDNA.

This TCR was recovered from a woman between 40 and 50 years old who had recovered from COVID-19. The genes are TRBV28 and TRBJ2-5; 10 positions agree with TRBD1. What was sequenced was peripheral blood. The CDR3 sequence is CASSQQGQGNSETQYF. CDR3 nucleotide sequence: TGTGCCAGCAGTCAGCAGGGACAGGGGAATAGCGAGACCCAGTACTTC.